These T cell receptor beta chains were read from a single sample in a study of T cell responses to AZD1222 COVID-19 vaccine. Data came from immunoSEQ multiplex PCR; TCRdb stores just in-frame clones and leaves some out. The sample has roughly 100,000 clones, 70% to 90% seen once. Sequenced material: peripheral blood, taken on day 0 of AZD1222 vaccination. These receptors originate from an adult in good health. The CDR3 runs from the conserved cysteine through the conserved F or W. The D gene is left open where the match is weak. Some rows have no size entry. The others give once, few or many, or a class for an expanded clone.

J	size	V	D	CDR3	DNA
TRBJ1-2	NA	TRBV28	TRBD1	CASSLMNPGQDYGYTF	TGTGCCAGCAGTCTCATGAACCCGGGACAGGACTATGGCTACACCTTC
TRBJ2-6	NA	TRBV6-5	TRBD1	CASSLRGPGANVLTF	TGTGCCAGCAGCCTCAGGGGGCCTGGGGCCAACGTCCTGACTTTC
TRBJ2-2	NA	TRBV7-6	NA	CASSLAGGTPTGELFF	TGTGCCAGCAGCTTAGCGGGCGGGACCCCCACCGGGGAGCTGTTTTTT
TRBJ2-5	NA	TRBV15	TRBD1	CATSRDRTGVSETQYF	TGTGCCACCAGCAGAGACCGGACAGGGGTCTCGGAGACCCAGTACTTC
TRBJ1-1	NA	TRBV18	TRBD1	CASSPGTGSGAFF	TGTGCCAGCTCACCAGGGACAGGGTCCGGAGCTTTCTTT
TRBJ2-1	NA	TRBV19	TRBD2	CASSTIAGGSSGNEQFF	TGTGCCAGTAGTACCATAGCGGGGGGGTCAAGTGGCAATGAGCAGTTCTTC
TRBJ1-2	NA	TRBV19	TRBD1	CASGDRGFYGYTF	TGTGCCAGTGGGGACAGGGGATTCTATGGCTACACCTTC
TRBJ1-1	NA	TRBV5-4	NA	CASSLGGLGVGTEAFF	TGTGCCAGCAGCTTGGGGGGACTTGGGGTGGGGACTGAAGCTTTCTTT
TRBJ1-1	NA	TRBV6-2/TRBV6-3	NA	CASSYGRPGMGSLNTEAFF	TGTGCCAGCAGTTATGGACGGCCAGGGATGGGTTCGTTGAACACTGAAGCTTTCTTT
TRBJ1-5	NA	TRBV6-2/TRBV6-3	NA	CASRPWDPSNQPQHF	TGTGCCAGCAGACCTTGGGATCCTAGCAATCAGCCCCAGCATTTT
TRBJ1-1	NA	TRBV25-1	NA	CASGTPNTEAFF	TGTGCCAGCGGGACCCCGAACACTGAAGCTTTCTTT
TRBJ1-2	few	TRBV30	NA	CAWKAGSAYGYTF	TGTGCCTGGAAGGCAGGGAGTGCCTATGGCTACACCTTC
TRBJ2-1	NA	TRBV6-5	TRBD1	CASSRGTGLPNEQFF	TGTGCCAGCAGCCGCGGGACAGGGTTACCGAATGAGCAGTTCTTC
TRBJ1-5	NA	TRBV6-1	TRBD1	CASSEGSDRAQPQHF	TGTGCCAGCAGTGAAGGCTCCGACAGGGCTCAGCCCCAGCATTTT
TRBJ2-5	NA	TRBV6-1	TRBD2	CASSVPRGGVRETQYF	TGTGCCAGCAGTGTTCCGCGGGGGGGAGTTCGGGAGACCCAGTACTTC
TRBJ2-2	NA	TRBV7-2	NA	CASKNWGSGVDTGELFF	TGTGCCAGCAAAAATTGGGGGTCGGGGGTCGACACCGGGGAGCTGTTTTTT
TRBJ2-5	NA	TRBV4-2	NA	CASSQSYQETQYF	TGTGCCAGCAGCCAATCCTACCAAGAGACCCAGTACTTC
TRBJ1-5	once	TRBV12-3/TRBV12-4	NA	CASSFSGNQPQHF	TGTGCCAGCAGTTTTTCGGGCAATCAGCCCCAGCATTTT
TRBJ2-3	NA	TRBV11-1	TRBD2	CASSRSGTSGGDTQYF	TGTGCCAGCAGCCGATCCGGGACTAGCGGGGGAGATACGCAGTATTTT
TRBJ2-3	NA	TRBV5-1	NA	CASSSEVFTDTQYF	TGCGCCAGCAGCTCGGAGGTTTTCACAGATACGCAGTATTTT
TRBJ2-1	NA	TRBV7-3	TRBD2	CASTSGGSYNEQFF	TGTGCCAGCACTAGCGGGGGCTCCTACAATGAGCAGTTCTTC
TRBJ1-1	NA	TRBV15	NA	CATVAPQGNTEAFF	TGTGCCACCGTGGCACCTCAGGGAAACACTGAAGCTTTCTTT
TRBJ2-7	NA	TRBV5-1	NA	CASRVSSFGDEQYF	TGCGCCAGCAGAGTGTCTTCTTTCGGGGACGAGCAGTACTTC
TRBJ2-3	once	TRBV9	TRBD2	CASAWASGGDTQYF	TGTGCCAGCGCGTGGGCTAGCGGGGGGGATACGCAGTATTTT
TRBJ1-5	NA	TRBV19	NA	CASSIKGDGQPQHF	TGTGCCAGTAGTATCAAAGGGGACGGTCAGCCCCAGCATTTT
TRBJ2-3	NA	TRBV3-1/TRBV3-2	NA	CASSQQTGPQTPDTQYF	TGTGCCAGCAGCCAACAAACCGGGCCACAGACTCCAGATACGCAGTATTTT